Following are 31 T cell receptor beta chains from one sample sequenced in a study of cytomegalovirus exposure and HLA in healthy donors. The PCR made use of 60 Vbeta and 13 Jbeta primers. Generated by immunoSEQ multiplex PCR, the TCRdb table keeps only in-frame clones and is missing some. The sample shows approximately 140,000 clones, roughly 82% of them seen only once. The material sequenced was PBMCs. The receptors were gathered from a man between 50 and 59 years old in good health and CMV-seronegative.

As for this clone: One junction end does not reproduce the germline sequence, and a read error may be involved. Other DNA sequences in the same sample also yield this CDR3. This rearrangement joins TRBV6-1 to TRBJ1-6, with a weak D call TRBD1 (6 bases). Germline CDR1 MNHNS, CDR2 SASEGT. The CDR3 extends over 16 amino acids. As DNA, the CDR3 is TGTGCCAGCAGTGCCGATCAGAAACAGGGTCATTCCCCCCTCCACTTT. It yields the protein CASSADQKQGHSPLHF.

The rearrangement uses TRBV2 and TRBJ1-1; a possible D gene is TRBD1 (6 bases). The CDR3 runs to 15 residues. The germline V gene encodes CDR1 SNHLY and CDR2 FYNNEI. V lost 10 bases, J lost 4 bases, and 22 bases lay in between. In DNA, the CDR3 is TGTGCCACCACCGGGGAGTCAGGGGTGGGCACTGAAGCTTTCTTT. It encodes CATTGESGVGTEAFF.

V gene TRBV19 combines with J gene TRBJ1-4; TRBD1 agrees at 7 bases. V shed 4 bases and J 8 bases; nucleotides not matched to a gene: 4. The germline gives CDR1 LNHDA, CDR2 SQIVND (reference sequence). The CDR3 totals 13 residues. The CDR3 DNA reads as TGTGCCAGTAGTAGGGCAGGGGGAGAAAAACTGTTTTTT. Amino acid sequence: CASSRAGGEKLFF.

The chain employs TRBV30 and TRBJ2-2, with 9 positions matching TRBD2. This CDR3 comprises 17 residues. Trimming cost V 0 bases and J 2 bases; bases outside gene matches: 7. Germline V gene lookup returns CDR1 GTSNPN and CDR2 SVGIG (reference sequence). CDR3 region: CAWSVKRLAANTGELFF. In DNA, the CDR3 is TGTGCCTGGAGTGTAAAAAGACTAGCGGCAAACACCGGGGAGCTGTTTTTT.

The chain carries TRBV5-1 and TRBJ1-1; a possible D gene is TRBD1 (5 bases). Trimming removed 6 bases at V and 1 base at J, with 10 bases between. Germline CDR1 SGHRS, CDR2 YFSETQ. The CDR3 has 13 amino acids. The DNA of the CDR3 is TGCGCCAGCAAACCCCAGGGGAACACTGAAGCTTTCTTT. Translated, it gives CASKPQGNTEAFF.

The chain employs TRBV7-3 and TRBJ2-1, with 7 bases that match TRBD1. This CDR3 is built from 13 residues. Germline V gives CDR1 SGHTA, CDR2 FQGTGA. J gave up 7 bases and V 5 bases, and 5 bases lay outside the gene matches. The CDR3 protein is CASSPVRGNEQFF. CDR3 nucleotide sequence: TGTGCCAGCAGCCCAGTCAGGGGGAATGAGCAGTTCTTC.

The rearrangement links TRBV27 to TRBJ1-1; D possibly corresponds to TRBD1 (6 bases). The CDR3 runs to 14 residues. Germline V gene sequence: CDR1 MNHEY, CDR2 SMNVEV (reference sequence). The ends were cut back, 4 bases at V and 5 bases at J, with 14 bases in the middle. The CDR3 DNA sequence: TGTGCCAGCAGTTGGGGAGGGGGGGTGACTGAAGCTTTCTTT. Translating gives CASSWGGGVTEAFF.

The chain employs TRBV5-6 and TRBJ1-1, with 8 bases aligning to TRBD1. The CDR3 runs 17 residues. Trimming at V came to 2 bases and at J to 0 bases, leaving 9 bases not matched to a gene. CDR1 SGHDT and CDR2 YYEEEE come from the germline V gene. CDR3 coding DNA: TGTGCCAGCAGCTTAGGGACAGGCGATTATTTGAACACTGAAGCTTTCTTT. As protein: CASSLGTGDYLNTEAFF.

This chain connects TRBV13 to TRBJ2-1; TRBD2 matches at 9 bases. The germline V gene encodes CDR1 PRHDT and CDR2 FYEKMQ (reference sequence). Losses at the gene ends were 0 bases for V and 6 bases for J; bases not matched to a gene: 0. The CDR3 length is 14 residues. The CDR3 here is CASSLGGLANEQFF. DNA of the CDR3: TGTGCCAGCAGCTTAGGGGGACTAGCCAATGAGCAGTTCTTC.

This clone was detected a few times. The rearrangement joins TRBV19 to TRBJ1-1; D is uncertain. Trimming stripped 3 bases from V and 0 bases from J, with 11 bases between. Germline V lookup: CDR1 LNHDA, CDR2 SQIVND (reference sequence). The CDR3 covers 15 residues. CDR3 loop: CASSIKNILNTEAFF. The CDR3 DNA sequence: TGTGCCAGTAGTATCAAGAACATTCTGAACACTGAAGCTTTCTTT.

CDR3 nucleotides: TGTGCCTGGACAGGTTTCAATGAGCAGTTCTTC. It encodes CAWTGFNEQFF. This chain connects TRBV30 to TRBJ2-1; D not resolved. The CDR3 has 11 amino acids. Germline V gene data show CDR1 as GTSNPN and CDR2 as SVGIG (reference sequence). V was shortened by 4 bases and J by 6 bases, with 7 bases between the two germline ends. The variable domain in full, with the rest retrieved from reference TRBV30 and TRBJ2-1, is SQTIHQWPATLVQPVGSPLSLECTVEGTSNPNLYWYRQAAGRGLQLLFYSVGIGQISSEVPQNLSASRPQDRQFILSSKKLLLSDSGFYLCAWTGFNEQFFGPGTRLTVL.

The J gene is TRBJ1-2, the V gene TRBV5-1, with TRBD1 as a possible D gene (6 bases). The CDR3 loop spans 14 amino acids. V shed 0 bases and J shed 4 bases, with 10 bases lying between them. Germline V gene lookup returns CDR1 SGHRS and CDR2 YFSETQ. CDR3 sequence (DNA): TGCGCCAGCAGCTTGGCCACAGGGCTCTATGGCTACACCTTC. It translates to CASSLATGLYGYTF.

This clone was observed once. V gene TRBV6-1 combines with J gene TRBJ2-3; D gene ambiguous. The V end lost 1 base, the J end lost 6 bases, and 8 bases lay between the germline ends. The CDR3 runs to 13 residues. The germline V gene encodes CDR1 MNHNS and CDR2 SASEGT. The CDR3, as DNA: TGTGCCAGCAGTGAAGGAGCCCCGGATACGCAGTATTTT. Translating it yields CASSEGAPDTQYF.

This chain uses TRBV19 with TRBJ1-1; 7 nucleotides match TRBD1. Germline V CDR1 and CDR2: LNHDA, SQIVND (reference sequence). V lost 3 bases to trimming and J lost 5 bases; unmatched junction nucleotides: 6. This CDR3 contains 14 residues. The CDR3 spells CASSMGQQWTEAFF. The CDR3 DNA follows: TGTGCCAGTAGTATGGGACAGCAATGGACTGAAGCTTTCTTT.

This chain connects TRBV29-1 to TRBJ1-2, with a tentative D call TRBD1 (5 bases). The CDR3 loop spans 12 amino acids. V was clipped by 4 bases and J by 4 bases, with 10 bases between them. Germline CDR1 and CDR2: SQVTM and ANQGSEA. The CDR3 DNA reads as TGCAGCGTTGGGGGCAGGTTCTATGGCTACACCTTC. Residues: CSVGGRFYGYTF.

The chain combines TRBV19 with TRBJ1-1, with unresolved D. V lost 7 bases, J lost 1 base, and 13 bases lay in between. The length of the CDR3 is 14 residues. In germline, CDR1 is LNHDA, CDR2 SQIVND (reference sequence). This CDR3 is CASTPGIGNTEAFF. For the CDR3, the DNA is TGTGCCAGTACCCCGGGGATTGGGAACACTGAAGCTTTCTTT.

The V gene is TRBV5-1, the J gene TRBJ1-6; TRBD1 agrees at 7 bases. The V segment lost 4 bases and the J segment 0 bases; nucleotides outside the gene matches: 4. Looked up from germline, CDR1 is SGHRS and CDR2 is YFSETQ. This CDR3 has 16 residues. CDR3 bases: TGCGCCAGCAGCCCAGGACAGGCCTCCTATAATTCACCCCTCCACTTT. Residues: CASSPGQASYNSPLHF.

V usage is TRBV2 and J usage is TRBJ2-7; the match to TRBD2 covers 9 bases. The germline gives CDR1 SNHLY, CDR2 FYNNEI. Trimming removed 6 bases from V and 3 bases from J; junction bases left unmatched: 6. CDR3 length equals 14 residues. The CDR3 protein is CASRGGGAYYEQYF. Written as DNA, the CDR3 is TGTGCCAGCAGAGGCGGGGGGGCATACTACGAGCAGTACTTC.

J is TRBJ1-3 and V is TRBV4-3; D possibly corresponds to TRBD1 (5 bases). The CDR3 is made up of 17 amino acids. The V end lost 0 bases, the J end lost 0 bases, and 12 bases lay between the germline ends. Germline V gene data show CDR1 as LGHNA and CDR2 as YSLEER. The CDR3 reads CASSQDWGGSSGNTIYF. The CDR3 bases are TGCGCCAGCAGCCAAGATTGGGGGGGGAGCTCTGGAAACACCATATATTTT.

This clone is a singleton in its sample. V and J are TRBV6-6 and TRBJ1-2, with a weak D call TRBD1 (5 bases). Between the trimmed V and J ends, which lost 4 bases and 4 bases, there was a span of 16 bases. In germline, CDR1 is MNHNY, CDR2 SVGAGI (reference sequence). The CDR3 loop spans 15 amino acids. The CDR3 protein is CASSSVGREGYGYTF. CDR3 DNA: TGTGCCAGCAGTTCGGTGGGCAGGGAGGGCTATGGCTACACCTTC.

This chain's CDR3 is CAIRDSSNTEAFF. The CDR3 bases are TGTGCCATCAGAGACAGTTCGAACACTGAAGCTTTCTTT. The chain links TRBV10-3 to TRBJ1-1; the D gene is possibly TRBD1 (5 bases). Per the germline V gene, CDR1 is ENHRY and CDR2 is SYGVKD. V gave up 6 bases and J gave up 1 base, with 9 bases separating them. The CDR3 totals 13 residues.

The chain links TRBV5-1 to TRBJ2-2; D gene unclear. CDR1 is SGHRS, CDR2 YFSETQ, per germline. V was trimmed by 4 bases and J by 0 bases, leaving 7 bases between them. This CDR3 has 14 residues. CDR3 nucleotide sequence: TGCGCCAGCAGCGCCCAGTCGAACACCGGGGAGCTGTTTTTT. It is translated as CASSAQSNTGELFF.

This chain uses TRBV13 with TRBJ2-6; 8 positions agree with TRBD1. This CDR3 has 17 amino acids. The germline V gene has CDR1 PRHDT and CDR2 FYEKMQ (reference sequence). V gave up 3 bases and J gave up 4 bases; unmatched junction bases: 8. The CDR3 region has the DNA TGTGCCAGCAGCTTGGCAGGGGGCTCGGGAGGGGCCAACGTCCTGACTTTC. Amino acids: CASSLAGGSGGANVLTF.

V is TRBV11-2 and J is TRBJ2-7; 8 positions agree with TRBD1. J was trimmed by 7 bases and V by 5 bases; bases with no gene match: 13. The germline V gene has CDR1 SGHAT and CDR2 FQNNGV. This CDR3 is built from 15 residues. The CDR3 DNA sequence: TGTGCCAGCAGCCCGACTCTTGGACAGGGAGGAGAGCAGTACTTC. Protein product: CASSPTLGQGGEQYF.

This chain connects TRBV9 to TRBJ2-5, with a weak D call TRBD2 (6 bases). The DNA end is more similar to TRBJ2-7, so the J call may be wrong. The length of the CDR3 is 14 residues. CDR1 SGDLS and CDR2 YYNGEE come from the germline V gene. The CDR3 loop reads CASSVAYSGDEQYF. The DNA for the CDR3 is TGTGCCAGCAGCGTAGCTTATTCGGGGGACGAGCAGTACTTC.

The gene calls are TRBV6-1 and TRBJ2-1; TRBD2 agrees at 10 bases. Germline assignment: CDR1 MNHNS and CDR2 SASEGT. The CDR3 extends over 17 amino acids. Germline trimming cut 3 bases from V and 4 bases from J; bases unmatched to any gene: 9. The CDR3 protein is CASSDTPSGGLYNEQFF. CDR3 sequence (DNA): TGTGCCAGCAGTGACACGCCTAGCGGGGGACTTTACAATGAGCAGTTCTTC.

The J gene is TRBJ1-4, the V gene TRBV7-9; tentative D call: TRBD1 (6 bases). The V end was cut by 5 bases, the J end by 0 bases, with 16 bases between. This CDR3 has 17 residues. Germline values: CDR1 SEHNR, CDR2 FQNEAQ (reference sequence). CDR3 nucleotides: TGTGCCAGCAGCCCCTGGGGAGGGGGTTCAACTAATGAAAAACTGTTTTTT. This codes for CASSPWGGGSTNEKLFF. The full variable domain, in which reference TRBV7-9 and TRBJ1-4 provide the parts outside the CDR3, is DTGVSQNPRHKITKRGQNVTFRCDPISEHNRLYWYRQTLGQGPEFLTYFQNEAQLEKSRLLSDRFSAERPKGSFSTLEIQRTEQGDSAMYLCASSPWGGGSTNEKLFFGSGTQLSVL.

This rearrangement joins TRBV7-9 to TRBJ2-1; 11 bases match TRBD2. The V gene's germline CDR1 is SEHNR and CDR2 FQNEAQ (reference sequence). Trimming cost V 5 bases and J 6 bases; bases outside gene matches: 9. The CDR3 consists of 16 residues. CDR3 amino acids: CASSPQGLAEGNEQFF. DNA of the CDR3: TGTGCCAGCAGCCCCCAGGGACTAGCGGAGGGCAATGAGCAGTTCTTC.

The V call is TRBV25-1, the J call TRBJ2-1; 10 nucleotides match TRBD1. The CDR3 has 16 amino acids. Trimming took 6 bases from V and 7 from J; bases not matched to a gene: 12. CDR1 and CDR2 from the germline V gene are MGHDK and SYGVNS. CDR3 protein: CASRRTGGPTGNEQFF. As DNA, the CDR3 is TGTGCCAGCAGAAGGACAGGGGGTCCTACGGGGAATGAGCAGTTCTTC.

V is TRBV4-3 and J is TRBJ2-5; 7 nucleotides agree with TRBD2. This CDR3 spans 19 amino acids. J lost 3 bases, V lost 0 bases, and 16 bases had no gene match. Germline lookup yields CDR1 LGHNA and CDR2 YSLEER. The CDR3 region is CASSQEWASGAHAEETQYF. The CDR3 region has the DNA TGCGCCAGCAGCCAAGAGTGGGCTAGCGGAGCTCACGCAGAAGAGACCCAGTACTTC.

The genes are TRBV4-2 and TRBJ2-1, with a tentative D call TRBD1 (8 bases). Germline V gene data show CDR1 as LGHNA and CDR2 as YNFKEQ. V was shortened by 1 base and J by 5 bases, with 12 bases between the two germline ends. The CDR3 is made up of 15 amino acids. CDR3 loop: CASSQAQGGNNEQFF. In DNA form, the CDR3 reads TGTGCCAGCAGCCAAGCACAGGGGGGGAACAATGAGCAGTTCTTC.